This T cell receptor beta chain was documented in a study of cytotoxic CD8 clonotypes in ibrutinib-treated CLL. Study information: After a median about 13 months on treatment (6 to 36), response samples were drawn.

Sequenced by immunoSEQ multiplex PCR; TCRdb stores in-frame clones only, minus some. The table records around 250,000 clones, 70% of them present only once. General study findings and limits: Clonality measured at baseline exceeded age-matched healthy donors, tracking circulating CD8+ T-cell counts. Investigators sampled sustained-remission and progressing patients at differing times.

Turning to this clone: Its target is not known.

Genomic DNA in an amount of 2 to 2.5 micrograms was extracted from cryopreserved PBMCs and used for the preparation of TCR beta libraries. The TCR originated in a human donor with chronic lymphocytic leukemia. Here the sequenced sample was PBMCs, taken after 24 months of ibrutinib treatment.

The chain's CDR3 is CATSIGTSVPNTGELFF. DNA for the CDR3: TGTGCCACCAGCATCGGGACTAGCGTCCCGAACACCGGGGAGCTGTTTTTT. The chain uses TRBV15 and TRBJ2-2; 10 bases map to TRBD2. Trimming at V came to 4 bases and at J to 0 bases, leaving 5 bases not matched to a gene. CDR1 LNHNV and CDR2 YYDKDF come from the germline V gene (reference sequence). The CDR3 length is 17 residues.